This T cell receptor beta chain was sequenced for a study of cytomegalovirus exposure and HLA in healthy donors. Study-level points and caveats: V- and J-gene trimming of TCR beta was linked (in a later analysis) to a missense DCLRE1C variant. The analysis excluded some indistinguishable V segments, including TRBV6-2 and TRBV6-3.

In regard to this clone: The target antigen is unknown.

The PCR ran on 60 Vbeta and 13 Jbeta primers. Sequencing was performed with immunoSEQ multiplex PCR; in TCRdb, only in-frame clones are kept and a portion is missing. Here the sample spans around 120,000 clones, around 76% being singletons. V trimming: 4 bases; J trimming: 6 bases; junction bases outside the gene matches: 9. The CDR3 length is 16 residues. CDR1 is SGHTA, CDR2 FQGNSA, per germline. Donors likely had unrecorded immune exposures despite being nominally healthy when sampled. The sample taken for sequencing was PBMCs. The V gene is TRBV7-2, the J gene TRBJ2-1; 10 bases line up with TRBD2. The TCR comes from a man aged 45-65 years in good health and CMV-seropositive. The CDR3 DNA follows: TGTGCCAGCAGCTCGATCGGACTAGCGGAGTTCAATGAGCAGTTCTTC. This encodes CASSSIGLAEFNEQFF.